Listed below are T cell receptor beta chains from one sample, sequenced in a study of Graves' ophthalmopathy and Graves' hyperthyroidism. Via MiXCR, TCRdb re-called the multiplex PCR reads, giving one row per CDR3 protein. There are under 400,000 distinct CDR3 sequences in the sample; 15% to 20% occur only once, and over 9% lies in the top ten. What was sequenced was peripheral blood. The receptors shown here come from an adult man with Graves' ophthalmopathy. The CDR3 runs from the conserved cysteine through the conserved F or W. D genes are given only for firm matches. A row's size may be missing; if present it is once, few, many or a size class.

CASSYWVGELFF	TGTGCCAGCAGTTACTGGGTCGGGGAGCTGTTTTTT	NA	NA	TRBV6-5	TRBJ2-2
CASSQDPNLNTIYF	TGCGCCAGCAGCCAAGACCCCAACCTAAACACCATATATTTT	NA	many	TRBV4-3	TRBJ1-3
CASFGGPYEQYF	TGTGCCAGCTTCGGGGGCCCCTACGAGCAGTACTTC	NA	NA	TRBV6-1	TRBJ2-7
CASSPGLAGSYEQYF	TGTGCCAGCAGCCCGGGACTAGCGGGCTCCTACGAGCAGTACTTC	TRBD2	many	TRBV7-3	TRBJ2-7
CASSRPPQAETQYF	TGTGCCAGCTCACGACCCCCTCAGGCAGAGACCCAGTACTTC	NA	many	TRBV18	TRBJ2-5
CATRAGDEAGELFF	TGTGCCACCAGAGCGGGAGACGAGGCCGGGGAGCTGTTTTTT	TRBD2	NA	TRBV24-1	TRBJ2-2
CASSQETGYQPQHF	TGCGCCAGCAGCCAAGAAACAGGTTATCAGCCCCAGCATTTT	NA	many	TRBV4-1	TRBJ1-5
CASSLALGTTGANVLTF	TGCGCCAGCAGCTTGGCATTGGGGACTACTGGGGCCAACGTCCTGACTTTC	TRBD2	many	TRBV5-1	TRBJ2-6
CASRMDSRSNQPQHF	TGTGCCAGCAGAATGGACAGTCGGAGCAATCAGCCCCAGCATTTT	NA	many	TRBV12-3/TRBV12-4	TRBJ1-5
CASSWGFEGAGNTIYF	TGTGCCAGCAGCTGGGGCTTCGAGGGGGCTGGAAACACCATATATTTT	NA	many	TRBV11-1	TRBJ1-3
CASSFQRGNTEAFF	TGTGCCAGCAGCTTCCAAAGGGGGAACACTGAAGCTTTCTTT	NA	NA	TRBV6-1	TRBJ1-1
CSVDPTGSFGYTF	TGCAGCGTTGATCCGACAGGGTCTTTTGGCTACACCTTC	TRBD1	NA	TRBV29-1	TRBJ1-2
CSARASGARPQHF	TGCAGTGCTAGAGCCTCGGGGGCCCGGCCCCAGCATTTT	NA	many	TRBV20-1	TRBJ1-5
CASSKGLAGGVNVYEQYF	TGCGCCAGCAGCAAGGGACTAGCGGGGGGGGTTAATGTCTACGAGCAGTACTTC	TRBD2	many	TRBV5-1	TRBJ2-7
CASSSKGALSYEQYF	TGTGCCAGCAGCTCGAAGGGGGCCCTCTCCTACGAGCAGTACTTC	TRBD1	once	TRBV7-2	TRBJ2-7
CASSLARASTETQYF	TGTGCCAGCAGCTTAGCTCGGGCTAGCACGGAGACCCAGTACTTC	NA	many	TRBV7-2	TRBJ2-5
CSAGTSGPNTGELFF	TGCAGTGCGGGGACTAGCGGCCCGAACACCGGGGAGCTGTTTTTT	TRBD2	many	TRBV20-1	TRBJ2-2
CASSQVGEQYF	TGTGCCAGCAGCCAAGTCGGGGAGCAGTACTTC	NA	many	TRBV14	TRBJ2-7
CAWSDTGAPQHF	TGTGCCTGGAGTGACACAGGGGCCCCCCAGCATTTT	TRBD1	NA	TRBV30	TRBJ1-5
CASSLVGTANTEAFF	TGCGCCAGCAGCTTGGTTGGGACAGCAAACACTGAAGCTTTCTTT	TRBD1	many	TRBV5-1	TRBJ1-1
CASSIRVGRERQPQHF	TGTGCCAGTAGTATTCGGGTCGGGAGGGAGCGCCAGCCCCAGCATTTT	NA	many	TRBV19	TRBJ1-5
CASSEGGRGSPLHF	TGTGCCAGCAGTGAAGGGGGCAGAGGATCACCCCTCCACTTT	NA	many	TRBV6-1	TRBJ1-6
CASSLSVTGQETQYF	TGTGCCAGCAGTTTAAGTGTAACGGGGCAAGAGACCCAGTACTTC	NA	NA	TRBV28	TRBJ2-5
CAVRDTYVDEQYF	TGTGCCGTCCGGGACACATATGTGGACGAGCAGTACTTC	NA	many	TRBV30	TRBJ2-7
CASSLARDRGLSPLHF	TGTGCCAGCAGTTTAGCCCGGGACAGGGGTCTTTCACCCCTCCACTTT	TRBD1	many	TRBV12-3/TRBV12-4	TRBJ1-6
CASTRGQRFSNTEAFF	TGTGCCAGCACCCGGGGACAGCGGTTTTCGAACACTGAAGCTTTCTTT	TRBD1	many	TRBV11-2	TRBJ1-1
CASSGTLPEGQGNVYTF	TGTGCCAGCAGTGGCACACTCCCCGAGGGACAGGGCAATGTCTACACCTTC	TRBD1	NA	TRBV2	TRBJ1-2
CASSQERASSGQPQHF	TGCGCCAGCAGCCAAGAACGTGCAAGCAGCGGCCAGCCCCAGCATTTT	NA	many	TRBV4-3	TRBJ1-5
CTAVRGYTF	TGCACTGCCGTTCGGGGCTACACCTTC	NA	many	TRBV20-1	TRBJ1-2
CASSEVQTGNNQPQHF	TGTGCCAGCAGTGAAGTGCAGACAGGAAACAATCAGCCCCAGCATTTT	NA	NA	TRBV6-1	TRBJ1-5
CASSQLNQPQHF	TGTGCCAGCAGTCAACTAAATCAGCCCCAGCATTTT	NA	many	TRBV12-3/TRBV12-4	TRBJ1-5
CASSRPGMAYEQYF	TGTGCCAGCAGCCGACCGGGGATGGCCTACGAGCAGTACTTC	NA	many	TRBV6-2/TRBV6-3	TRBJ2-7
CASSQEGNLYTF	TGCGCCAGCAGCCAAGAAGGGAACCTTTACACCTTC	NA	many	TRBV4-3	TRBJ1-2
CAISPHPPRGETQYF	TGTGCCATCAGCCCCCACCCTCCAAGAGGGGAGACCCAGTACTTC	NA	many	TRBV10-3	TRBJ2-5
CASGGETGLNSEAFF	TGTGCCAGCGGGGGTGAAACAGGGCTGAACTCTGAAGCTTTCTTT	NA	many	TRBV6-1	TRBJ1-1
CASSPNSDEQFF	TGTGCCAGCAGCCCAAACAGTGATGAGCAGTTCTTC	NA	NA	TRBV11-1	TRBJ2-1
CASSAMRNLQETQYF	TGTGCCAGCAGTGCTATGAGGAACTTACAAGAGACCCAGTACTTC	NA	few	TRBV6-1	TRBJ2-5
CASSQTALNTEAFF	TGTGCCAGCAGCCAGACAGCGTTGAACACTGAAGCTTTCTTT	NA	many	TRBV28	TRBJ1-1
CASSFKGRGNYGYTF	TGTGCCAGCAGTTTTAAGGGCAGGGGGAACTATGGCTACACCTTC	TRBD1	many	TRBV12-3/TRBV12-4	TRBJ1-2
CASSVKESSYEQYF	TGTGCCAGCAGCGTGAAGGAGAGCTCCTACGAGCAGTACTTC	NA	many	TRBV7-9	TRBJ2-7
CASSYHTEDYGYTF	TGTGCCAGCAGTTACCATACAGAGGACTATGGCTACACCTTC	NA	once	TRBV6-5	TRBJ1-2
CSARGNRVYTF	TGCAGTGCTAGAGGAAACAGGGTCTACACCTTC	NA	many	TRBV20-1	TRBJ1-2
CATSGAGSYEQYF	TGTGCCACCTCGGGGGCGGGCTCCTACGAGCAGTACTTC	NA	many	TRBV7-9	TRBJ2-7
CASRPTSNYGYTF	TGTGCCAGCAGACCGACTTCTAACTATGGCTACACCTTC	NA	many	TRBV6-2/TRBV6-3	TRBJ1-2
CASKWTRGYNSPLHF	TGTGCCAGCAAATGGACGAGGGGCTATAATTCACCCCTCCACTTT	NA	many	TRBV28	TRBJ1-6